This T cell receptor beta chain was observed in a study of blood T cell repertoires in COVID-19. Study context: The United States, Italy and Spain supplied acute and convalescent COVID-19 samples.

Libraries were prepared by immunoSEQ multiplex PCR; TCRdb keeps only in-frame clonotypes and omits some of them. In the table there are about 250,000 clones, nearly 90% of which are singletons. The V and J ends lost 1 base and 13 bases respectively, with 16 bases between them. CDR3 length: 13 amino acids. Germline-derived CDR1 and CDR2 are SGHTA and FQGNSA. This receptor was identified in a woman aged 30 to 39 with acute or convalescent COVID-19. The source material was peripheral blood. This chain connects TRBV7-2 to TRBJ1-2, with D possibly TRBD1 on 6 matching bases. The CDR3 reads CASSLVNLQGATF. For the CDR3, the DNA is TGTGCCAGCAGCTTAGTAAATTTACAGGGTGCCACCTTC.